This TCR beta chain was obtained from a study of chemoradiotherapy in HPV16-positive cancers. The method was immunoSEQ multiplex PCR; TCRdb's version includes in-frame clones alone and lacks a portion of them. The sample lists roughly 14,000 clones; 65% to 75% were seen once. About this clone itself: What it binds is not known.

Findings and limits, study-wide: Non-HPV-specific T cells did not expand in tumors during treatment, whereas candidate HPV-specific clones and E7-related motifs did.

The CDR3 is made up of 16 amino acids. The V gene's germline CDR1 is PRHDT and CDR2 FYEKMQ (reference sequence). V shed 5 bases and J shed 2 bases, with 19 bases lying between them. This specimen was acquired from a patient who underwent chemoradiotherapy. The receptor was isolated from a human donor with HPV-associated anogenital cancer. The chain carries TRBV13 and TRBJ2-7; possibly TRBD1 or TRBD2 for D (5 bases each). The CDR3 sequence is CASSQKWGMRPYEQYF. The CDR3 bases are TGTGCCAGCAGCCAGAAATGGGGGATGAGGCCCTACGAGCAGTACTTC.